The 28 T cell receptor beta chains below come from one sample, sequenced in a study of blood T cell repertoires in COVID-19 (dated by TCRdb to about 2020). Library prep was done by the immunoSEQ multiplex PCR assay. As stored in TCRdb, this immuneACCESS dataset retains in-frame rearrangements with V and J assigned. A fraction of the clones does not appear; measured against another copy, unresolved V genes explain less than half of the discrepancy, and the remainder lacks a known reason. The sample table shows fewer than 120,000 clones, and approximately 90% are seen once. The ten largest clones capture roughly 4.9% of the sample. Sequenced: peripheral blood. The source of these receptors is a human donor in a cohort sampled during active COVID-19.

The CDR3 loop is CASSPLAGGPQETQYF. In DNA form, the CDR3 reads TGCGCCAGCAGCCCACTTGCCGGAGGCCCACAAGAGACCCAGTACTTC. This chain links TRBV5-1 with TRBJ2-5; possibly TRBD2 for D (5 bases). Trimming stripped 4 bases from V and 2 bases from J, with 18 bases between. The germline V gene encodes CDR1 SGHRS and CDR2 YFSETQ. This CDR3 contains 16 residues. Filled out from reference TRBV5-1 and TRBJ2-5, the complete variable domain reads KAGVTQTPRYLIKTRGQQVTLSCSPISGHRSVSWYQQTPGQGLQFLFEYFSETQRNKGNFPGRFSGRQFSNSRSEMNVSTLELGDSALYLCASSPLAGGPQETQYFGPGTRLLVL.

The rearrangement links TRBV11-3 to TRBJ2-1; D might be TRBD2 (6 bases). V was shortened by 3 bases and J by 12 bases, with 12 bases between the two germline ends. There are 12 residues in the CDR3. Germline V gives CDR1 SGHNT, CDR2 YENEEA. The CDR3 DNA follows: TGTGCCAGCAGCTTGACAAGTAGCGGGCAGTTCTTC. This encodes CASSLTSSGQFF.

The chain uses TRBV9 and TRBJ1-4, with a weak D call TRBD1 (5 bases). CDR1 is SGDLS and CDR2 is YYNGEE in the germline V gene. This CDR3 is 15 amino acids long. V was pared by 4 bases and J by 4 bases, with 14 bases between. The CDR3 bases are TGTGCCAGCAGCCCCCAGACAGACCTTAATGAAAAACTGTTTTTT. Protein product: CASSPQTDLNEKLFF.

There are a few counts of this clone. The chain carries TRBV2 and TRBJ1-2; 7 bases are a match to TRBD1. Trimming cost V 6 bases and J 4 bases; bases outside gene matches: 8. The CDR3 spans 14 residues. Germline assignment: CDR1 SNHLY and CDR2 FYNNEI. CDR3 residues: CASRADRDFYGYTF. CDR3 DNA: TGTGCCAGCAGGGCAGACAGGGACTTCTATGGCTACACCTTC.

This chain uses TRBV6-5 with TRBJ2-3; a weak D match, TRBD2 (5 bases). This CDR3 has 12 amino acids. Per germline, CDR1 MNHEY and CDR2 SVGAGI. V dropped 5 bases and J dropped 10 bases, with 13 bases sitting between them. This CDR3 reads CASSRTGYAQYF. Written as DNA, the CDR3 is TGTGCCAGCAGTCGAACGGGGTATGCGCAGTATTTT.

The chain recombines TRBV4-3 with TRBJ2-1; D is ambiguous. Germline CDR1 is LGHNA and CDR2 is YSLEER. Trimming took 0 bases from V and 4 from J, leaving 13 bases between them. This CDR3 comprises 16 residues. The CDR3 protein is CASSQDGRGTYNEQFF. The CDR3 DNA is TGCGCCAGCAGCCAAGATGGTCGAGGCACATACAATGAGCAGTTCTTC.

The CDR3 protein is CASQTSGSGANVLTF. The DNA for the CDR3 is TGTGCCAGCCAGACTAGCGGGAGTGGGGCCAACGTCCTGACTTTC. V usage is TRBV28 and J usage is TRBJ2-6, with 12 nucleotides matching TRBD2. CDR1 is MDHEN, CDR2 SYDVKM, per germline. The CDR3 extends over 15 amino acids. After removal of 8 bases from V and 3 bases from J, the junction contained 2 bases not matched to a gene.

The chain employs TRBV6-2 or TRBV6-3 and TRBJ1-6, with 7 bases that match TRBD1. The trim removed 4 bases at V and 7 bases at J, leaving 10 bases unmatched. This CDR3 region has 16 residues. Looked up from germline, CDR1 is MNHEY and CDR2 is SVGEGT. The CDR3: CASSFRGQNQNSPLHF. CDR3 sequence (DNA): TGTGCCAGCAGTTTCCGGGGACAGAACCAAAATTCACCCCTCCACTTT.

The chain carries TRBV6-5 and TRBJ1-2; TRBD1 matches 10 bases. CDR3 length: 14 residues. The germline gives CDR1 MNHEY, CDR2 SVGAGI. V shed 6 bases, J shed 8 bases, and the junction held 9 bases outside the gene matches. DNA for the CDR3: TGTGCCAGCAGCCTGACAGGGGGCGTGCGGGGCTACACCTTC. It translates to CASSLTGGVRGYTF.

The chain joins TRBV12-3 or TRBV12-4 to TRBJ1-3; D is uncertain. Trimming shortened V by 6 bases and J by 3 bases, and 9 bases separated the two germline ends. This CDR3 is built from 13 residues. The DNA for the CDR3 is TGTGCCAGCAGCCGAGGGATTGGAAACACCATATATTTT. Amino acid sequence: CASSRGIGNTIYF.

This rearrangement joins TRBV7-2 to TRBJ1-3, with a weak D call TRBD1 (5 bases). The CDR3 runs to 13 residues. V was trimmed by 5 bases and J by 2 bases, leaving 7 bases between them. From germline, CDR1 is SGHTA and CDR2 FQGNSA. Here the CDR3 reads CASSPQAGNTIYF. CDR3 DNA: TGTGCCAGCAGCCCACAGGCTGGAAACACCATATATTTT.

The chain joins TRBV2 to TRBJ1-1; D gene unclear. V lost 3 bases, J lost 0 bases, and 8 bases lay in between. Per the germline V gene, CDR1 is SNHLY and CDR2 is FYNNEI. This CDR3 region has 14 residues. CDR3 nucleotides: TGTGCCAGCAGTGATACAAGATTGAACACTGAAGCTTTCTTT. This translates into CASSDTRLNTEAFF.

The chain has TRBV5-8 and TRBJ1-2, with 9 bases identical to TRBD1. Germline values: CDR1 SGHTS, CDR2 YDEGEE. The V gene end was trimmed by 3 bases and the J gene end by 0 bases; junction bases not matched to a gene: 9. The length of the CDR3 is 17 residues. This chain's CDR3 is CASSSGQGREPNYGYTF. The CDR3 DNA reads TGTGCCAGCAGCTCCGGACAGGGGCGTGAGCCTAACTATGGCTACACCTTC.

V gene TRBV11-3 combines with J gene TRBJ2-5; TRBD1 aligns across 8 bases. The germline gives CDR1 SGHNT, CDR2 YENEEA. The CDR3 runs to 15 residues. Germline trimming cut 6 bases from V and 2 bases from J; bases unmatched to any gene: 8. As DNA, the CDR3 is TGTGCCAGCAGTCAGACAGGGGCCCCTCAAGAGACCCAGTACTTC. Its translation is CASSQTGAPQETQYF.

This chain joins TRBV6-2 or TRBV6-3 and TRBJ2-2; possibly TRBD1 for D (6 bases). The CDR3 is 14 amino acids. Germline loops: CDR1 MNHEY, CDR2 SVGEGT. Trimming took 3 bases from V and 5 from J, leaving 10 bases between them. The CDR3 DNA follows: TGTGCCAGCAGTTATTCTCAGGGGACCGGGGAGCTGTTTTTT. Translated, it gives CASSYSQGTGELFF.

The V gene is TRBV10-2, the J gene TRBJ1-1; no firm D call. V was clipped by 0 bases and J by 6 bases, with 14 bases between them. The CDR3 totals 15 residues. Germline values: CDR1 WSHSY, CDR2 SAAADI. CDR3 residues: CASSESRVRKAEAFF. The CDR3 bases are TGCGCCAGCAGTGAGTCGAGGGTTAGAAAGGCTGAAGCTTTCTTT.

The genes are TRBV6-1 and TRBJ1-5, with D perhaps TRBD1 (5 bases). The germline V gene encodes CDR1 MNHNS and CDR2 SASEGT. V lost 3 bases and J lost 6, with 15 bases in between. The CDR3 has 15 amino acids. The CDR3 sequence is CASSDRQGMGQPQHF. CDR3 bases: TGTGCCAGCAGTGACCGGCAGGGAATGGGTCAGCCCCAGCATTTT.

This clone came up a few times. V usage is TRBV30 and J usage is TRBJ1-1, with D perhaps matching TRBD1 (6 bases). The CDR3 runs to 14 residues. Germline values: CDR1 GTSNPN, CDR2 SVGIG (reference sequence). V was pared by 3 bases and J by 5 bases, with 16 bases between. The CDR3 DNA is TGTGCCTGGAGAAGTTTCGGGGGGCTTACTGAAGCTTTCTTT. Its translation: CAWRSFGGLTEAFF. The full variable domain, with the rest looked up from reference TRBV30 and TRBJ1-1, is SQTIHQWPATLVQPVGSPLSLECTVEGTSNPNLYWYRQAAGRGLQLLFYSVGIGQISSEVPQNLSASRPQDRQFILSSKKLLLSDSGFYLCAWRSFGGLTEAFFGQGTRLTVV.

The gene calls are TRBV4-2 and TRBJ1-5, with a tentative D call TRBD1 (5 bases). The CDR3 covers 15 residues. V gave up 1 base and J gave up 6 bases, with 13 bases separating them. Germline V CDR1 and CDR2: LGHNA, YNFKEQ. CDR3 sequence: CASSQGVGVGQPQHF. CDR3 DNA sequence: TGTGCCAGCAGCCAAGGGGTAGGGGTCGGTCAGCCCCAGCATTTT.

This clone showed up just once. The chain links TRBV5-1 to TRBJ1-5; TRBD1 might be the D (5 bases). This CDR3 is 15 amino acids long. Trimming took off 4 bases at V and 4 bases at J, with 15 bases between the two ends. Germline loops: CDR1 SGHRS, CDR2 YFSETQ. CDR3 DNA: TGCGCCAGCAGCATGGGGACTCGGATGAATCAGCCCCAGCATTTT. Its protein is CASSMGTRMNQPQHF.

The chain carries TRBV2 and TRBJ2-3, with a possible D match to TRBD2 (5 bases). V lost 7 bases, J lost 6 bases, and 23 bases lay in between. CDR1 SNHLY and CDR2 FYNNEI come from the germline V gene. This CDR3 has 16 amino acids. The CDR3 sequence is CASTNTRAGAFDTQYF. CDR3 bases: TGTGCCAGCACCAATACGAGGGCCGGAGCGTTCGATACGCAGTATTTT.

V gene TRBV7-9 combines with J gene TRBJ1-5; D may be TRBD1 (5 bases). With 8 bases removed from V and 0 bases from J, the gap between germline ends came to 14 bases. This CDR3 region has 15 residues. Germline-derived CDR1 and CDR2 are SEHNR and FQNEAQ (reference sequence). As DNA, the CDR3 is TGTGCCAGCGGGGGGGGGAAAGATAGCAATCAGCCCCAGCATTTT. Protein sequence: CASGGGKDSNQPQHF.

The chain combines TRBV7-2 with TRBJ2-5; D is undetermined. Between the trimmed V and J ends, which lost 7 bases and 1 base, there was a span of 13 bases. CDR1 SGHTA and CDR2 FQGNSA come from the germline V gene. The CDR3 loop spans 14 amino acids. The CDR3 DNA follows: TGTGCCAGCACCCCAGGCAGAACCCAAGAGACCCAGTACTTC. It yields the protein CASTPGRTQETQYF.

The chain couples TRBV27 to TRBJ1-2; the match to TRBD1 covers 7 bases. The J segment lost 8 bases and the V segment lost 5 bases, leaving 14 bases of the junction unmatched. Germline assignment: CDR1 MNHEY and CDR2 SMNVEV (reference sequence). The CDR3 contains 15 residues. Here the CDR3 DNA reads TGTGCCAGCAGTCCACTCGGGGACAGCGATGACGGCTACACCTTC. Protein product: CASSPLGDSDDGYTF.

This clone was recorded only once. The V gene is TRBV11-2, the J gene TRBJ2-3; 8 positions match TRBD2. The CDR3 has 14 amino acids. Germline V gene data show CDR1 as SGHAT and CDR2 as FQNNGV. V shed 4 bases, J shed 10 bases, and the junction held 10 bases outside the gene matches. In nucleotides, the CDR3 is TGTGCCAGCAGCTCGGGACTAGGAGGGCGTGCGCAGTATTTT. It codes for CASSSGLGGRAQYF.

This chain uses TRBV27 with TRBJ2-1, with 9 bases matching TRBD2. Trimming removed 5 bases from V and 5 bases from J; junction bases left unmatched: 7. The CDR3 consists of 15 residues. CDR1 and CDR2 from the germline V gene are MNHEY and SMNVEV (reference sequence). CDR3 sequence (DNA): TGTGCCAGCAGTCTTGGGGTAGCGGGAGACAATGAGCAGTTCTTC. Its translation is CASSLGVAGDNEQFF.

This chain uses TRBV7-2 with TRBJ2-7, with TRBD1 matching over 8 bases. This CDR3 has 15 residues. The V segment lost 5 bases and the J segment 1 base; nucleotides outside the gene matches: 7. Germline-derived CDR1 and CDR2 are SGHTA and FQGNSA. The CDR3 DNA is TGTGCCAGCAGCCAACAGGGGGTAGCGTCCTACGAGCAGTACTTC. Protein sequence: CASSQQGVASYEQYF.

The chain uses TRBV5-4 and TRBJ2-1; TRBD1 aligns across 7 bases. The junction had 7 bases not matched to a gene; V was cut back by 4 bases and J by 9 bases. The CDR3 sequence is 13 residues long. The V gene's germline CDR1 is SGHNT and CDR2 YYREEE (reference sequence). CDR3 region: CASSPGTEIEQFF. CDR3 nucleotides: TGTGCCAGCAGCCCCGGGACAGAAATTGAGCAGTTCTTC.